This T cell receptor (beta chain) was identified during a study of CXCR3-negative and CXCR3-positive naive CD8 T cells. Study findings and constraints: The TRBV-TRBJ usage of naive CXCR3-negative and CXCR3-positive cells was similar, but that of memory cells differed.

Worth noting for this clonotype: Its target is not known.

The CDR3 is made up of 15 amino acids. Germline lookup yields CDR1 SGHVS and CDR2 FNYEAQ. Carrying UMI labels, the TRB cDNA libraries were prepared through 5' RACE. TCRdb reanalyzed the 5' RACE reads, giving one entry per CDR3 protein sequence and no DNA. Found here are about 56,000 distinct CDR3 sequences; the top ten clones hold roughly 20%. Sample: memory CD8+ T cells from blood. The chain employs TRBV7-6 and TRBJ2-7; TCRdb's D call of TRBD1 is untestable without DNA. The receptor comes from a human donor in good health. Some clones in this sample may be carry-over from other donors' samples. This CDR3 reads CASSRDRASSYEQYF.